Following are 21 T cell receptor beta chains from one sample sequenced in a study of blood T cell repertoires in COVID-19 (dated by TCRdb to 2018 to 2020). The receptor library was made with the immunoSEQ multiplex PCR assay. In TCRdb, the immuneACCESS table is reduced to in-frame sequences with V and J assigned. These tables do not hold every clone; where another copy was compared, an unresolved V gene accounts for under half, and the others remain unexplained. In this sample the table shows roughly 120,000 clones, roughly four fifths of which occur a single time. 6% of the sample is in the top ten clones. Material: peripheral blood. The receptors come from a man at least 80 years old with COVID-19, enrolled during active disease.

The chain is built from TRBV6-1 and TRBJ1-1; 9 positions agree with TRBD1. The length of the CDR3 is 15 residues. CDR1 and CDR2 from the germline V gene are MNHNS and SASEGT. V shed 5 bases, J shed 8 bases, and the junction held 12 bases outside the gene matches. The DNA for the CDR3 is TGTGCCAGCAGTTTTATCGGGACAGGGTTAAAGGAAGCTTTCTTT. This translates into CASSFIGTGLKEAFF.

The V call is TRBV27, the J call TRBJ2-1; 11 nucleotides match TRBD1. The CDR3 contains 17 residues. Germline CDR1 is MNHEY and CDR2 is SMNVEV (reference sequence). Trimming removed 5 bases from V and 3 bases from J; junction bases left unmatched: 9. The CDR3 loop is CASSTYQGQGVYNEQFF. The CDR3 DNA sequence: TGTGCCAGCAGTACTTACCAGGGACAGGGGGTCTACAATGAGCAGTTCTTC.

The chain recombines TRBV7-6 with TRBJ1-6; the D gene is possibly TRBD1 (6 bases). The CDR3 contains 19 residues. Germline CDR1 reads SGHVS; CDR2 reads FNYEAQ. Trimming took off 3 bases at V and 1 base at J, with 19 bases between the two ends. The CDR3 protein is CASSFAGAGGESYNSPLHF. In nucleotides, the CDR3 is TGTGCCAGCAGCTTCGCGGGGGCCGGAGGGGAATCCTATAATTCACCCCTCCACTTT.

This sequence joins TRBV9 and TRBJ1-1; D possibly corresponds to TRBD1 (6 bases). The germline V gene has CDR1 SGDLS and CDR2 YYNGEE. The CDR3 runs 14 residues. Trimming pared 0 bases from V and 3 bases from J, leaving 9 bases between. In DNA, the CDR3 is TGTGCCAGCAGCGTAGGGGCAGGGGACACTGAAGCTTTCTTT. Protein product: CASSVGAGDTEAFF.

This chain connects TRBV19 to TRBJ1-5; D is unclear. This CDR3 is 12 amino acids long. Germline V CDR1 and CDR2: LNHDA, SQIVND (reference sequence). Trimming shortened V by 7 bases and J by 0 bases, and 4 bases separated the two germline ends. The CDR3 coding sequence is TGTGCCAGTACACATAGCAATCAGCCCCAGCATTTT. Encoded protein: CASTHSNQPQHF.

This chain's CDR3 is CASSLGAGATDTQYF. CDR3 DNA sequence: TGTGCCAGCAGCTTAGGGGCGGGAGCAACAGATACGCAGTATTTT. The chain couples TRBV13 to TRBJ2-3; 7 bases agree with TRBD2. The CDR3 length is 15 residues. CDR1 and CDR2 (germline): PRHDT, FYEKMQ (reference sequence). Trimming took 0 bases from V and 3 from J; bases not matched to a gene: 3.

The CDR3 sequence is CASSLEGGSETQYF. The CDR3 DNA reads TGCGCCAGCAGCTTGGAAGGGGGCTCGGAGACCCAGTACTTC. The rearrangement uses TRBV5-1 and TRBJ2-5; 7 nucleotides line up with TRBD1. In germline, CDR1 is SGHRS, CDR2 YFSETQ. CDR3 length: 14 amino acids. V lost 0 bases and J lost 5; bases outside the gene matches: 4.

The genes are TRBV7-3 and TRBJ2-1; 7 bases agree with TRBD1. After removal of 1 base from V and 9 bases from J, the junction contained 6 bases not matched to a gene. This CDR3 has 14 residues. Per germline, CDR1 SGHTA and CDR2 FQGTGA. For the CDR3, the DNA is TGTGCCAGCAGCTTAAGTACAGGGGCGGGTGAGCAGTTCTTC. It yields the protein CASSLSTGAGEQFF.

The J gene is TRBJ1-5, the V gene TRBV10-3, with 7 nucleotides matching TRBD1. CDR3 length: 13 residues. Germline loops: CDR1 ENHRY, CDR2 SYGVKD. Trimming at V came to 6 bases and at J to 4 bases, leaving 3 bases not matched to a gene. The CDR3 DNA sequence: TGTGCCATCAGGGGGGACAGAAATCAGCCCCAGCATTTT. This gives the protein CAIRGDRNQPQHF.

CDR3 amino acids: CASSLGAGATKQYF. CDR3 sequence (DNA): TGTGCCAGCAGTTTGGGGGCAGGGGCTACGAAGCAGTACTTC. This sequence joins TRBV28 and TRBJ2-7; TRBD1 is a possible D gene (6 bases). Germline lookup yields CDR1 MDHEN and CDR2 SYDVKM. Trimming left V 3 bases short and J 8 bases short, with 17 bases between. The CDR3 runs to 14 residues.

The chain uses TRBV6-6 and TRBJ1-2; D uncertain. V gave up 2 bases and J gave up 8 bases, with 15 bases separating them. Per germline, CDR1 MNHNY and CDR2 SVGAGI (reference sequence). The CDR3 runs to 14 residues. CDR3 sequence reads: CASSYLDRDEGYTF. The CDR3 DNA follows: TGTGCCAGCAGTTACCTAGACCGCGATGAGGGCTACACCTTC.

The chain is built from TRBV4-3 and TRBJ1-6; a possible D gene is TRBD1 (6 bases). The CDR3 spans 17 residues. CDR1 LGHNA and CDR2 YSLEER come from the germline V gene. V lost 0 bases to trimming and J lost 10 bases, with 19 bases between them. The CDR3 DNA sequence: TGCGCCAGCAGCCAAGAGCTCGGCAGGGGATGGGGATCACCCCTCCACTTT. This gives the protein CASSQELGRGWGSPLHF.

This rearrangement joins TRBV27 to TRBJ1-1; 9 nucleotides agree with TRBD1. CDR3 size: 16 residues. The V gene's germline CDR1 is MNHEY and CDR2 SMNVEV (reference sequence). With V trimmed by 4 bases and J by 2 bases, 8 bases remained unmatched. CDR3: CASSSRDRVGNTEAFF. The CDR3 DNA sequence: TGTGCCAGCAGTTCCCGGGACAGGGTGGGTAACACTGAAGCTTTCTTT.

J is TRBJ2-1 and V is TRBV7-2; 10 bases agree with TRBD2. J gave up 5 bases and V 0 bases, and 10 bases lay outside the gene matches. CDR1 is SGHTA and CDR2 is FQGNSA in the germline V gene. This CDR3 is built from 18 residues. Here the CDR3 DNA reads TGTGCCAGCAGCTTAGCAAATAGAGCGGGAGGGACAAACAATGAGCAGTTCTTC. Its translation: CASSLANRAGGTNNEQFF.

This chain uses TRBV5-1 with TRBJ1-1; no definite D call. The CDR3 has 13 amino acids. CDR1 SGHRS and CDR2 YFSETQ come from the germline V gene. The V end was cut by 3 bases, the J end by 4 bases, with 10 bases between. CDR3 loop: CASSSWGVTEAFF. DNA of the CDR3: TGCGCCAGCAGCTCCTGGGGAGTCACTGAAGCTTTCTTT.

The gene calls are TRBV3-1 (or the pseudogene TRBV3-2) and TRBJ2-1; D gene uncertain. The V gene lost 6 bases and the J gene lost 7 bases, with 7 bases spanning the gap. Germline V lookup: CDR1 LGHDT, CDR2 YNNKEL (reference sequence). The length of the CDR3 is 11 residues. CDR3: CASRQMNEQFF. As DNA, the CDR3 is TGTGCCAGCAGGCAGATGAATGAGCAGTTCTTC.

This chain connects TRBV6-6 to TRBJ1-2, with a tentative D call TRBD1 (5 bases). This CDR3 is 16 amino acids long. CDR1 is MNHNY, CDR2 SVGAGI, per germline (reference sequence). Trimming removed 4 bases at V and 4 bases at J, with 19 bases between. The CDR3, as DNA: TGTGCCAGCAGTTCAGGGTCGGGGGGAGAGGGCTATGGCTACACCTTC. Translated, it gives CASSSGSGGEGYGYTF.

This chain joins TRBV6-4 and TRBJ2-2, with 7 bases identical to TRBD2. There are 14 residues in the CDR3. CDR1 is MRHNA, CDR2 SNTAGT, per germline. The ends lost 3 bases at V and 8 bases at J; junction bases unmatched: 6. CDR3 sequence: CASSEGGRTGELFF. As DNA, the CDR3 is TGTGCCAGCAGTGAGGGCGGGAGAACGGGGGAGCTGTTTTTT.

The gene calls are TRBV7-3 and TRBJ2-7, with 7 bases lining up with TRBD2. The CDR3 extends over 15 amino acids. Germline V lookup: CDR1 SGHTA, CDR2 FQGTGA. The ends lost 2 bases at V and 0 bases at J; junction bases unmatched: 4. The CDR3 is CASSLGGGSSYEQYF. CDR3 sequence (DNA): TGTGCCAGCAGCTTAGGCGGGGGAAGCTCCTACGAGCAGTACTTC.

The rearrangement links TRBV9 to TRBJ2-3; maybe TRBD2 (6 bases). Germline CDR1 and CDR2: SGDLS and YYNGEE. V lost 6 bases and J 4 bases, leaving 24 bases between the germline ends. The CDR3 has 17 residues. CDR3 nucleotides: TGTGCCAGCACCCGGAGTGTTCATGGGGAGGTGGCAGATACGCAGTATTTT. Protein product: CASTRSVHGEVADTQYF.

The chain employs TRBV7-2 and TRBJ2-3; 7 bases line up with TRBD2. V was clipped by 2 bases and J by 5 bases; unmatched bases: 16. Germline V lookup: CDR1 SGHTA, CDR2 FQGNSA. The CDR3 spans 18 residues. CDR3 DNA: TGTGCCAGCAGCTTACGGGGCAGGAGCGGGATTCTTGAAGATACGCAGTATTTT. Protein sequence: CASSLRGRSGILEDTQYF.